This TCR beta chain is drawn from a study of T-cell memory formation after mild COVID-19. Background on the study: The TCR clusters were mostly specific to one donor. Study results and limitations: CD4+ bias marked clones expanding day 15 to 37, unlike balanced contracting clones.

Worth noting for this clonotype: Its antigen is unknown.

After 5'RACE with constant-segment primers, TCR alpha and TCR beta cDNA libraries carrying sample barcodes and UMIs were obtained. One entry per CDR3 protein, called by TCRdb with MiXCR from the 5' RACE reads. This table has some 130,000 distinct CDR3 sequences, about 6% appearing once. Source material: PBMCs or a T cell subset sorted from them (not recorded which). This TCR was recovered from an adult woman who had mild COVID-19 (a few samples of this study predate the infection). Cell type and time point are not known.

CDR3 protein: CASSLGHLSSYEQYF. In DNA, the CDR3 is TGTGCCAGCAGCTTAGGTCATCTGAGCTCCTACGAGCAGTACTTC. The gene calls are TRBV13 and TRBJ2-7, with no clear D. CDR3 length: 15 residues. Trimming removed 0 bases from V and 0 bases from J, with 9 bases in between. CDR1 and CDR2 (germline): PRHDT, FYEKMQ (reference sequence).